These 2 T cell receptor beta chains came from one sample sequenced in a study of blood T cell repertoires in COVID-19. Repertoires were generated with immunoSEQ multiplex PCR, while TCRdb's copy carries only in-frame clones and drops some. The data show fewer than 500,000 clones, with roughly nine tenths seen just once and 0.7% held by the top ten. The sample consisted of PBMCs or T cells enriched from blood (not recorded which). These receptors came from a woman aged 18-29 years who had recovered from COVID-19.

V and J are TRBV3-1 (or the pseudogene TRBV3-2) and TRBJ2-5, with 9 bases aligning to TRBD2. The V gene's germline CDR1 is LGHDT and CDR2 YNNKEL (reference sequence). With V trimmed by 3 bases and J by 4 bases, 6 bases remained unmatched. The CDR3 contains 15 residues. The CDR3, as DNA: TGTGCCAGCAGCCATGGCGGGGGGGCGGCAGAGACCCAGTACTTC. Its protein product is CASSHGGGAAETQYF.

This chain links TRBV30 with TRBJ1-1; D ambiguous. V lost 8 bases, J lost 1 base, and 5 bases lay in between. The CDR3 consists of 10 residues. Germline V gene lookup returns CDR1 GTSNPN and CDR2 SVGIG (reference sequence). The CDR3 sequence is CAAGNTEAFF. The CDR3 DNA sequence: TGTGCCGCCGGGAACACTGAAGCTTTCTTT.